These T cell receptor beta chains were read from a single sample in a study of beta chain features in type 1 diabetes. The assay was immunoSEQ multiplex PCR, and TCRdb's table has in-frame clones only and misses some. The table has 240,000 or so clones, more than 65% seen once. The specimen was naive CD4+ T cells from blood. The receptors originated from a man aged 30-40 years in good health. Both conserved end residues are part of each CDR3. D genes are given only for firm matches. Not every row has a clone size; where given, it reads once, few, many or a size class.

j_gene: TRBJ2-3
v_gene: TRBV30
d_gene: TRBD2
abundance: few
CDR3aa: CASSSGVLDTQYF
CDR3nt: TGTGCCTCATCTAGCGGGGTACTGGATACGCAGTATTTT

j_gene: TRBJ2-5
v_gene: TRBV4-3
d_gene: TRBD2
abundance: -
CDR3aa: CASSQGTTSGSWMETQYF
CDR3nt: TGCGCCAGCAGCCAAGGGACAACTAGCGGGAGTTGGATGGAGACCCAGTACTTC

j_gene: TRBJ2-5
v_gene: TRBV20-1
d_gene: -
abundance: once
CDR3aa: CSASSQETQYF
CDR3nt: TGCAGTGCTAGTAGTCAAGAGACCCAGTACTTC

j_gene: TRBJ1-1
v_gene: TRBV29-1
d_gene: -
abundance: -
CDR3aa: CSVRGLNTEAFF
CDR3nt: TGCAGCGTTCGAGGGTTGAACACTGAAGCTTTCTTT

j_gene: TRBJ2-6
v_gene: TRBV2
d_gene: -
abundance: once
CDR3aa: CASRDNRSPGANVLTF
CDR3nt: TGTGCCAGCAGAGATAATCGCTCGCCTGGGGCCAACGTCCTGACTTTC

j_gene: TRBJ2-5
v_gene: TRBV23-1
d_gene: TRBD1
abundance: -
CDR3aa: CASSLSPDRDQETQYF
CDR3nt: TGCGCCAGCAGTCTTTCCCCCGACAGGGACCAAGAGACCCAGTACTTC

j_gene: TRBJ1-3
v_gene: TRBV5-1
d_gene: -
abundance: once
CDR3aa: CASSLTRALGNTIYF
CDR3nt: TGCGCCAGCAGCTTGACCCGGGCCCTTGGAAACACCATATATTTT

j_gene: TRBJ2-7
v_gene: TRBV7-2
d_gene: -
abundance: -
CDR3aa: CASSLTGTMLGYEQYF
CDR3nt: TGTGCCAGCAGCTTAACCGGGACCATGCTGGGCTACGAGCAGTACTTC

j_gene: TRBJ2-2
v_gene: TRBV29-1
d_gene: -
abundance: -
CDR3aa: CSVQGAGELFF
CDR3nt: TGCAGCGTCCAGGGCGCCGGGGAGCTGTTTTTT

j_gene: TRBJ2-1
v_gene: TRBV11-2
d_gene: -
abundance: -
CDR3aa: CASTPRRVVGGDGDEQFF
CDR3nt: TGTGCCAGCACCCCGCGGCGAGTGGTGGGGGGAGATGGGGATGAGCAGTTCTTC

j_gene: TRBJ2-5
v_gene: TRBV13
d_gene: TRBD2
abundance: -
CDR3aa: CASSSGTSGSWTQYF
CDR3nt: TGTGCCAGCAGCTCAGGGACTAGCGGGAGTTGGACCCAGTACTTC

j_gene: TRBJ2-1
v_gene: TRBV5-1
d_gene: -
abundance: -
CDR3aa: CASSLERISNEQFF
CDR3nt: TGCGCCAGCAGCTTGGAGCGGATCAGCAATGAGCAGTTCTTC

j_gene: TRBJ2-5
v_gene: TRBV29-1
d_gene: -
abundance: few
CDR3aa: CSVEEAGWYQETQYF
CDR3nt: TGCAGCGTTGAAGAGGCAGGGTGGTACCAAGAGACCCAGTACTTC

j_gene: TRBJ2-3
v_gene: TRBV10-3
d_gene: -
abundance: -
CDR3aa: CAISDGNPDTQYF
CDR3nt: TGTGCCATCAGTGATGGGAACCCAGATACGCAGTATTTT

j_gene: TRBJ1-1
v_gene: TRBV30
d_gene: -
abundance: -
CDR3aa: CAWWGHANTEAFF
CDR3nt: TGTGCCTGGTGGGGACACGCGAACACTGAAGCTTTCTTT

j_gene: TRBJ1-5
v_gene: TRBV30
d_gene: -
abundance: -
CDR3aa: CAWSVLDQPQHF
CDR3nt: TGTGCCTGGAGTGTACTGGATCAGCCCCAGCATTTT

j_gene: TRBJ1-2
v_gene: TRBV18
d_gene: TRBD1
abundance: -
CDR3aa: CASSPDRNYGYTF
CDR3nt: TGTGCCAGCTCCCCGGACAGGAACTATGGCTACACCTTC

j_gene: TRBJ2-5
v_gene: TRBV30
d_gene: -
abundance: once
CDR3aa: CAWSVTGLRETQYF
CDR3nt: TGTGCCTGGAGTGTCACAGGACTAAGAGAGACCCAGTACTTC

j_gene: TRBJ2-2
v_gene: TRBV7-2
d_gene: -
abundance: -
CDR3aa: CASSPILRAGELFF
CDR3nt: -

j_gene: TRBJ2-3
v_gene: TRBV29-1
d_gene: -
abundance: -
CDR3aa: CSVEDPQGTDTQYF
CDR3nt: TGCAGCGTTGAAGATCCCCAGGGGACAGATACGCAGTATTTT

j_gene: TRBJ2-5
v_gene: TRBV30
d_gene: -
abundance: -
CDR3aa: CAWSPGTPETQYF
CDR3nt: TGTGCCTGGAGTCCAGGGACGCCAGAGACCCAGTACTTC

j_gene: TRBJ2-7
v_gene: TRBV7-2
d_gene: -
abundance: -
CDR3aa: CASSFLDSYEQYF
CDR3nt: TGTGCCAGCAGCTTCCTAGACTCCTACGAGCAGTACTTC

j_gene: TRBJ2-7
v_gene: TRBV13
d_gene: TRBD1
abundance: -
CDR3aa: CASSTGTGGSYEQYF
CDR3nt: TGTGCCAGCAGCACCGGGACAGGGGGGTCCTACGAGCAGTACTTC

j_gene: TRBJ1-1
v_gene: TRBV29-1
d_gene: -
abundance: few
CDR3aa: CSVSGVLAIEAFF
CDR3nt: TGCAGCGTTTCAGGGGTTCTTGCCATAGAAGCTTTCTTT

j_gene: TRBJ2-3
v_gene: TRBV19
d_gene: -
abundance: -
CDR3aa: CASSPSTDTQYF
CDR3nt: TGTGCCAGTAGTCCAAGCACAGATACGCAGTATTTT

j_gene: TRBJ1-2
v_gene: TRBV5-1
d_gene: -
abundance: -
CDR3aa: CASSLVAGDNYGYTF
CDR3nt: TGCGCCAGCAGCTTGGTGGCAGGGGATAACTATGGCTACACCTTC

j_gene: TRBJ1-1
v_gene: TRBV29-1
d_gene: -
abundance: once
CDR3aa: CSAAPAGPTEAFF
CDR3nt: TGCAGCGCTGCGCCTGCGGGGCCGACTGAAGCTTTCTTT

j_gene: TRBJ2-1
v_gene: TRBV21-1
d_gene: -
abundance: -
CDR3aa: CAIVRGYNEQFF
CDR3nt: TGTGCCATCGTAAGAGGGTACAATGAGCAGTTCTTC

j_gene: TRBJ2-7
v_gene: TRBV25-1
d_gene: -
abundance: -
CDR3aa: CASSPLYEQYF
CDR3nt: TGTGCCAGCAGTCCACTTTACGAGCAGTACTTC

j_gene: TRBJ1-5
v_gene: TRBV30
d_gene: -
abundance: -
CDR3aa: CALGHGNQPQHF
CDR3nt: TGTGCCTTGGGACACGGGAATCAGCCCCAGCATTTT

j_gene: TRBJ2-7
v_gene: TRBV9
d_gene: TRBD2
abundance: few
CDR3aa: CASSPRTSEGEQYF
CDR3nt: TGTGCCAGCAGCCCCCGGACTAGCGAGGGCGAGCAGTACTTC

j_gene: TRBJ2-1
v_gene: TRBV30
d_gene: -
abundance: -
CDR3aa: CAWSSVDEQFF
CDR3nt: TGTGCCTGGAGCAGTGTTGATGAGCAGTTCTTC

j_gene: TRBJ2-1
v_gene: TRBV27
d_gene: -
abundance: -
CDR3aa: CASSLQGWGEQFF
CDR3nt: TGTGCCAGCAGTTTACAGGGCTGGGGTGAGCAGTTCTTC

j_gene: TRBJ2-7
v_gene: TRBV14
d_gene: TRBD2
abundance: -
CDR3aa: CASSPGLAGGNYEQYF
CDR3nt: TGTGCCAGCAGCCCGGGACTAGCGGGAGGGAATTACGAGCAGTACTTC

j_gene: TRBJ2-5
v_gene: TRBV4-3
d_gene: -
abundance: once
CDR3aa: CASSHDLNTGPRAQYF
CDR3nt: TGCGCCAGCAGCCACGATCTTAACACAGGGCCTCGTGCCCAGTACTTC

j_gene: TRBJ2-1
v_gene: TRBV2
d_gene: -
abundance: -
CDR3aa: CASSVGYNEQFF
CDR3nt: TGTGCCAGCAGTGTCGGGTACAATGAGCAGTTCTTC

j_gene: TRBJ2-1
v_gene: TRBV14
d_gene: -
abundance: -
CDR3aa: CASSKVRQLHSYNEQFF
CDR3nt: TGTGCCAGCAGCAAAGTCAGACAGCTTCACTCCTACAATGAGCAGTTCTTC

j_gene: TRBJ2-5
v_gene: TRBV9
d_gene: TRBD2
abundance: once
CDR3aa: CASSVATWGLPATQYF
CDR3nt: TGTGCCAGCAGCGTAGCTACCTGGGGACTACCAGCGACCCAGTACTTC

j_gene: TRBJ2-7
v_gene: TRBV28
d_gene: TRBD2
abundance: once
CDR3aa: CASSLRWEGREQYF
CDR3nt: TGTGCCAGCAGTTTACGGTGGGAGGGACGAGAGCAGTACTTC

j_gene: TRBJ1-2
v_gene: TRBV7-8
d_gene: -
abundance: -
CDR3aa: CASSLRDTTYGYTF
CDR3nt: TGTGCCAGCAGCTTGCGGGACACGACGTATGGCTACACCTTC

j_gene: TRBJ1-5
v_gene: TRBV7-2
d_gene: -
abundance: few
CDR3aa: CASSLVRQVNQPQHF
CDR3nt: TGTGCCAGCAGCTTAGTAAGACAGGTTAATCAGCCCCAGCATTTT

j_gene: TRBJ1-2
v_gene: TRBV20-1
d_gene: -
abundance: -
CDR3aa: CSAGGTYGYTF
CDR3nt: TGCAGTGCTGGAGGGACCTATGGCTACACCTTC

j_gene: TRBJ2-1
v_gene: TRBV29-1
d_gene: TRBD2
abundance: -
CDR3aa: CSVDSGSSYEQFF
CDR3nt: TGCAGCGTTGATAGCGGGAGTTCATATGAGCAGTTCTTC

j_gene: TRBJ2-1
v_gene: TRBV4-3
d_gene: -
abundance: -
CDR3aa: CASSQDLGYREQFF
CDR3nt: TGCGCCAGCAGCCAAGATCTGGGATATCGTGAGCAGTTCTTC

j_gene: TRBJ1-2
v_gene: TRBV7-2
d_gene: -
abundance: -
CDR3aa: CASSLEAALGRGYTF
CDR3nt: TGTGCCAGCAGCTTAGAAGCGGCCCTCGGGCGTGGCTACACCTTC

j_gene: TRBJ2-1
v_gene: TRBV6-5
d_gene: -
abundance: -
CDR3aa: CASSYSRGREQFF
CDR3nt: TGTGCCAGCAGTTACTCGAGGGGAAGAGAGCAGTTCTTC

j_gene: TRBJ2-7
v_gene: TRBV29-1
d_gene: -
abundance: few
CDR3aa: CSVDGGTLYEQYF
CDR3nt: TGCAGCGTCGACGGCGGGACGCTATACGAGCAGTACTTC

j_gene: TRBJ1-5
v_gene: TRBV7-9
d_gene: TRBD1
abundance: few
CDR3aa: CASSPGQGNQPQHF
CDR3nt: TGTGCCAGCAGCCCCGGACAGGGCAATCAGCCCCAGCATTTT

j_gene: TRBJ2-2
v_gene: TRBV4-1
d_gene: -
abundance: -
CDR3aa: CASTTGPNTGELFF
CDR3nt: TGCGCCAGCACCACAGGCCCGAACACCGGGGAGCTGTTTTTT

j_gene: TRBJ2-7
v_gene: TRBV6-5
d_gene: TRBD1
abundance: -
CDR3aa: CASSYSNDRGYEQYF
CDR3nt: TGTGCCAGCAGTTACTCGAATGACAGGGGGTACGAGCAGTACTTC

j_gene: TRBJ2-5
v_gene: TRBV7-9
d_gene: -
abundance: -
CDR3aa: CASRGLGGDQETQYF
CDR3nt: TGTGCCAGCAGAGGACTTGGTGGTGATCAAGAGACCCAGTACTTC

j_gene: TRBJ2-6
v_gene: TRBV29-1
d_gene: TRBD1
abundance: -
CDR3aa: CSVQQGVMANVLTF
CDR3nt: TGCAGCGTTCAGCAGGGGGTTATGGCCAACGTCCTGACTTTC

j_gene: TRBJ2-3
v_gene: TRBV29-1
d_gene: TRBD2
abundance: once
CDR3aa: CSVQGTSGETSTDTQYF
CDR3nt: TGCAGCGTGCAAGGGACTAGCGGAGAGACTAGCACAGATACGCAGTATTTT

j_gene: TRBJ1-5
v_gene: TRBV30
d_gene: -
abundance: -
CDR3aa: CALTGAGNQPQHF
CDR3nt: TGTGCCCTCACGGGGGCAGGCAATCAGCCCCAGCATTTT

j_gene: TRBJ1-2
v_gene: TRBV5-4
d_gene: TRBD1
abundance: -
CDR3aa: CASSLALDRVAGYTF
CDR3nt: TGTGCCAGCAGCTTGGCCTTGGACAGGGTTGCTGGCTACACCTTC

j_gene: TRBJ1-2
v_gene: TRBV30
d_gene: -
abundance: -
CDR3aa: CAWRAAEKEGYTF
CDR3nt: TGTGCCTGGCGTGCGGCAGAAAAGGAAGGCTACACCTTC

j_gene: TRBJ2-5
v_gene: TRBV2
d_gene: -
abundance: -
CDR3aa: CASRPDGQETQYF
CDR3nt: TGTGCCAGCAGGCCGGACGGCCAAGAGACCCAGTACTTC

j_gene: TRBJ2-3
v_gene: TRBV7-2
d_gene: TRBD2
abundance: -
CDR3aa: CASSAGLASTDTQYF
CDR3nt: TGTGCCAGCAGCGCCGGACTAGCTAGCACAGATACGCAGTATTTT

j_gene: TRBJ2-4
v_gene: TRBV27
d_gene: TRBD1
abundance: -
CDR3aa: CASSLRTGLNIQYF
CDR3nt: TGTGCCAGCAGTTTAAGGACAGGGCTAAACATTCAGTACTTC

j_gene: TRBJ2-7
v_gene: TRBV10-3
d_gene: -
abundance: -
CDR3aa: CAVNQRAGDEQYF
CDR3nt: TGTGCCGTCAACCAGCGGGCCGGAGACGAGCAGTACTTC